The subject of this entry is one T cell receptor (beta chain). Clones were read by immunoSEQ multiplex PCR, and TCRdb kept only the in-frame ones, dropping some. The repertoire holds about 560,000 clones, around 76% seen once, with around 12% in the top ten. CDR3 length: 14 amino acids. V was clipped by 1 base and J by 5 bases, with 11 bases between them. Germline CDR1 LNHDA, CDR2 SQIVND (reference sequence). This specimen comes from a study of shared clonotypes between healthy human individuals. Material: PBMCs. This TCR came from a woman between 40 and 55 years old in good health. Some clones in this sample may be carry-over from other donors' samples. The chain has TRBV19 and TRBJ2-5, with a weak D call TRBD2 (6 bases). CDR3 protein: CASSIGGEPETQYF. As DNA, the CDR3 is TGTGCCAGTAGTATAGGGGGGGAGCCGGAGACCCAGTACTTC.